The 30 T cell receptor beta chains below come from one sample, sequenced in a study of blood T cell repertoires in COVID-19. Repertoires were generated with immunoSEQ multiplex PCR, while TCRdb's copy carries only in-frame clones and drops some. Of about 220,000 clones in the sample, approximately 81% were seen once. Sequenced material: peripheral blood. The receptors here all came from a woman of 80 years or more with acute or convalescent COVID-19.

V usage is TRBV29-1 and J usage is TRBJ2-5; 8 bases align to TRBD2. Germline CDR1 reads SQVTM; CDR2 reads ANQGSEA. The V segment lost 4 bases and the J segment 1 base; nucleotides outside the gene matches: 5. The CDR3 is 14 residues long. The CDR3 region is CSVASGTSQETQYF. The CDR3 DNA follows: TGCAGCGTTGCGTCAGGGACTAGCCAAGAGACCCAGTACTTC.

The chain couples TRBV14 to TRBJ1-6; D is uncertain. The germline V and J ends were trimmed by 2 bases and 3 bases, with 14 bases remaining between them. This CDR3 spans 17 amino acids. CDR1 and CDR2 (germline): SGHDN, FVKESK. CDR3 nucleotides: TGTGCCAGCAGCCAACTTTTGTCGGCGGACTATAATTCACCCCTCCACTTT. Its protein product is CASSQLLSADYNSPLHF.

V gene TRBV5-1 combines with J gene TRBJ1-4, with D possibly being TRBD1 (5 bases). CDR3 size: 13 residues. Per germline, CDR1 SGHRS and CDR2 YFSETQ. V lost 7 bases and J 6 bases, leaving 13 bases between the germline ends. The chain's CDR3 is CASGKQADEKLFF. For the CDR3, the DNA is TGCGCCAGCGGGAAACAGGCCGATGAAAAACTGTTTTTT. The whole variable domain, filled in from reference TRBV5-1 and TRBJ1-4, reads KAGVTQTPRYLIKTRGQQVTLSCSPISGHRSVSWYQQTPGQGLQFLFEYFSETQRNKGNFPGRFSGRQFSNSRSEMNVSTLELGDSALYLCASGKQADEKLFFGSGTQLSVL.

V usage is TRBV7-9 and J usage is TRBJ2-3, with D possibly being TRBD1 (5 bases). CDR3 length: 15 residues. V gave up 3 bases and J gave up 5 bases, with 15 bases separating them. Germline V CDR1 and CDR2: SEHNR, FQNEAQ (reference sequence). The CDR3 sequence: CASSLSQGPRDTQYF. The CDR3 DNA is TGTGCCAGCAGCTTGAGTCAGGGTCCGCGAGATACGCAGTATTTT.

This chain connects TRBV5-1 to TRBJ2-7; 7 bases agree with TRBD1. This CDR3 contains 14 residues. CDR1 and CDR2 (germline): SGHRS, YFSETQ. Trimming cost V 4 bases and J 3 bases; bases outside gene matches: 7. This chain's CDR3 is CASSPGTANYEQYF. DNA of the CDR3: TGCGCCAGCAGCCCCGGGACAGCAAACTACGAGCAGTACTTC.

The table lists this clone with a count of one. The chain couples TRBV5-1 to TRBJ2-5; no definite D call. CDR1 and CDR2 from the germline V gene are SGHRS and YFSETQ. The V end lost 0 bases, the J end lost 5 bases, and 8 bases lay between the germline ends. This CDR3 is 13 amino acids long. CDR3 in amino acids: CASSLEFGETQYF. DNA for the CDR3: TGCGCCAGCAGCTTGGAATTCGGTGAGACCCAGTACTTC.

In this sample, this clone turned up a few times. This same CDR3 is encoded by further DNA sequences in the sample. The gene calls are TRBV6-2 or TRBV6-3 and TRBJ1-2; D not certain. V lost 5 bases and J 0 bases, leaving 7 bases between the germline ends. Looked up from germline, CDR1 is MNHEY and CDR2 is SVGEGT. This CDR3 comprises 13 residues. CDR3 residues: CASSLGSNYGYTF. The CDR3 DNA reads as TGTGCCAGCAGTCTAGGCTCTAACTATGGCTACACCTTC.

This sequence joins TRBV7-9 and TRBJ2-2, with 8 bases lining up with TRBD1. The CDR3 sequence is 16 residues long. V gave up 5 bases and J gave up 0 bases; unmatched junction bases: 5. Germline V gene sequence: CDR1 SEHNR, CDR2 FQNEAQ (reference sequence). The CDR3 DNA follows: TGTGCCAGCAGCATGTGGACAGGGTCGAACACCGGGGAGCTGTTTTTT. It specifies CASSMWTGSNTGELFF.

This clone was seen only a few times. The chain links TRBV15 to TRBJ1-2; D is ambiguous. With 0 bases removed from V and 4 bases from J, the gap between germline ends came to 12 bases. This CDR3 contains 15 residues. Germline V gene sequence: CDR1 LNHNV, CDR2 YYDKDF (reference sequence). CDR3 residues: CATSRDRRATYGYTF. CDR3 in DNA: TGTGCCACCAGCAGAGATCGGCGGGCGACCTATGGCTACACCTTC.

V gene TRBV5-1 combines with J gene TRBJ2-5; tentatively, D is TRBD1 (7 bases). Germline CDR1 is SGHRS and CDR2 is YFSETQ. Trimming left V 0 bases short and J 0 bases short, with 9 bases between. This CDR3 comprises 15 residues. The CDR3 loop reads CASSLAGGYQETQYF. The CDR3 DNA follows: TGCGCCAGCAGCTTGGCAGGGGGGTACCAAGAGACCCAGTACTTC.

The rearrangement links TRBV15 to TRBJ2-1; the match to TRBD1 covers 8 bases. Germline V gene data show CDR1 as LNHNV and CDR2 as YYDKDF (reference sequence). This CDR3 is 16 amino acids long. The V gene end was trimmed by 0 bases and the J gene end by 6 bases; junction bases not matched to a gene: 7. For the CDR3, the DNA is TGTGCCACCAGCAGAGATACAGGGGGATCGTTCAATGAGCAGTTCTTC. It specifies CATSRDTGGSFNEQFF.

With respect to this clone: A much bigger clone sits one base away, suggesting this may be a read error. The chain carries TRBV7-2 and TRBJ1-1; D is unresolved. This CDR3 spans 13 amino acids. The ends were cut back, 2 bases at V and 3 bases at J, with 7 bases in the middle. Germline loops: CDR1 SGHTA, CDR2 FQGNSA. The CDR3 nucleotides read TGTGCCAGCAGCTTAACAGAGCACACTGAAGCTTTCTTT. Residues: CASSLTEHTEAFF.

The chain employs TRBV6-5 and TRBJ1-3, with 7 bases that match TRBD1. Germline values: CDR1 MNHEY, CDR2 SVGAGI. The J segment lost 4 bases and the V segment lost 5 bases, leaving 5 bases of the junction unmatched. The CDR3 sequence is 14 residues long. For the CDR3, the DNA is TGTGCCAGCAGTCGACAGGGTTACGGAAACACCATATATTTT. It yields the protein CASSRQGYGNTIYF.

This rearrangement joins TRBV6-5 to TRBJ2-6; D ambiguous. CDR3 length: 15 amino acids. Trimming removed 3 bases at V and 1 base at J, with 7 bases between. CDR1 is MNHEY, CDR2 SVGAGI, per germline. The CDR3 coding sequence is TGTGCCAGCAGTTATGAGCTGTCTGGGGCCAACGTCCTGACTTTC. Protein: CASSYELSGANVLTF.

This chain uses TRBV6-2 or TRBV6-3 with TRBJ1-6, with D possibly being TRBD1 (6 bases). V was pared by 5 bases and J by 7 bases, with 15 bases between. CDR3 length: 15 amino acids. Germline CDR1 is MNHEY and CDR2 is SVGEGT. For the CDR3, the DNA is TGTGCCAGCAGTGGCCTCGGGACACCAAATTCACCCCTCCACTTT. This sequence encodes CASSGLGTPNSPLHF.

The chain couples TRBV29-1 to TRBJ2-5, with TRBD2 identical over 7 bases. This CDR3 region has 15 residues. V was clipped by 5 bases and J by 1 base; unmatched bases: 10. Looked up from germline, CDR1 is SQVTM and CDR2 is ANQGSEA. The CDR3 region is CSVYTWGGAQETQYF. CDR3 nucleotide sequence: TGCAGCGTTTATACGTGGGGGGGAGCCCAAGAGACCCAGTACTTC. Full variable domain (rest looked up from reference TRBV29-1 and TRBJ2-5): SAVISQKPSRDICQRGTSLTIQCQVDSQVTMMFWYRQQPGQSLTLIATANQGSEATYESGFVIDKFPISRPNLTFSTLTVSNMSPEDSSIYLCSVYTWGGAQETQYFGPGTRLLVL.

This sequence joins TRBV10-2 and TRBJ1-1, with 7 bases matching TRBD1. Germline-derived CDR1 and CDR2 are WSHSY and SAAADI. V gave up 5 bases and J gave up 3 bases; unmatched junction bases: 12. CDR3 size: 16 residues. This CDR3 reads CASSHWDSRPYTEAFF. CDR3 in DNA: TGCGCCAGCAGTCATTGGGACAGCAGACCTTACACTGAAGCTTTCTTT.

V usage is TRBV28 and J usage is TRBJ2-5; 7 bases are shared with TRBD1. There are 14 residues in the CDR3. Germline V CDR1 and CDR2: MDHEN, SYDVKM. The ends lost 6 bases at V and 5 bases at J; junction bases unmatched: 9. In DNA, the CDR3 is TGTGCCAGCAGCCCCGGGACAGTTGTGGAGACCCAGTACTTC. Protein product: CASSPGTVVETQYF.

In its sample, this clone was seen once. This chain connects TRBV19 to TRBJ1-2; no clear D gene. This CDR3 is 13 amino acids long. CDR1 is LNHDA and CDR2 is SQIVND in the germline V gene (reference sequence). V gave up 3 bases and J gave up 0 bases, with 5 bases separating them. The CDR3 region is CASSISANYGYTF. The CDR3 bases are TGTGCCAGTAGTATCTCCGCTAACTATGGCTACACCTTC. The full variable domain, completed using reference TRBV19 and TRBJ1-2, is DGGITQSPKYLFRKEGQNVTLSCEQNLNHDAMYWYRQDPGQGLRLIYYSQIVNDFQKGDIAEGYSVSREKKESFPLTVTSAQKNPTAFYLCASSISANYGYTFGSGTRLTVV.

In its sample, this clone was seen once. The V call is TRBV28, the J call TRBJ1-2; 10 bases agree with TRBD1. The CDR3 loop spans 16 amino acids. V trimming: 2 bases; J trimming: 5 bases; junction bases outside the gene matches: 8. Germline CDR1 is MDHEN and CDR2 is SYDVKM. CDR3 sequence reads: CASSLRARGQGYGYTF. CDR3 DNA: TGTGCCAGCAGTTTACGCGCGCGGGGACAGGGGTATGGCTACACCTTC.

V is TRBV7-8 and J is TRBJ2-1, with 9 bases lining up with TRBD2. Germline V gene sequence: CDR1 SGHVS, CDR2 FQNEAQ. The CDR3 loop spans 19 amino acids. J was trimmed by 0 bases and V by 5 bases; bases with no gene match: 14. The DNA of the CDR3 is TGTGCCAGCAGCCCACGTAAGGCTAGCGGGGATAGCTCCTACAATGAGCAGTTCTTC. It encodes CASSPRKASGDSSYNEQFF.

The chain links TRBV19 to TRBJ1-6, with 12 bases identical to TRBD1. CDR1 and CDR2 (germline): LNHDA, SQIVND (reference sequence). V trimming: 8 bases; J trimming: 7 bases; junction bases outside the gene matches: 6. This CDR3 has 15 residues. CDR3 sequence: CASRDRGQGNSPLHF. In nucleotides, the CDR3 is TGTGCCAGTCGGGACAGGGGGCAGGGAAATTCACCCCTCCACTTT.

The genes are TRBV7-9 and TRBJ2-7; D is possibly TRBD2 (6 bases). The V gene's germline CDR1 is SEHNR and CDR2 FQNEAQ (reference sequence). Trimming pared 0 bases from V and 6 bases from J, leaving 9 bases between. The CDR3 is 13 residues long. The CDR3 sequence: CASSLAGLGEQYF. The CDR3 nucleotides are TGTGCCAGCAGCTTAGCGGGACTCGGCGAGCAGTACTTC. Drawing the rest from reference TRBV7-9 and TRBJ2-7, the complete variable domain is DTGVSQNPRHKITKRGQNVTFRCDPISEHNRLYWYRQTLGQGPEFLTYFQNEAQLEKSRLLSDRFSAERPKGSFSTLEIQRTEQGDSAMYLCASSLAGLGEQYFGPGTRLTVT.

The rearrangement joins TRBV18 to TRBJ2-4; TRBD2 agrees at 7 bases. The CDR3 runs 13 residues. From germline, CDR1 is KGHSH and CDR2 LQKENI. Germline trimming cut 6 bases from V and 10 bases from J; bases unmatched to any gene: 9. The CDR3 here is CASSPGLEGIQYF. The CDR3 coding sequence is TGTGCCAGCTCTCCTGGACTAGAAGGGATTCAGTACTTC.

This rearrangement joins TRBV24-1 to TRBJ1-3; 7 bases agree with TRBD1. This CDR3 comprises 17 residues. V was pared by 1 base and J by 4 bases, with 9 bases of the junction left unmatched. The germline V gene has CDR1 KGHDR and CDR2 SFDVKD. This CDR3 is CATSDFPTRDSGNTIYF. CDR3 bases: TGTGCCACCAGTGATTTTCCGACTAGGGACAGCGGAAACACCATATATTTT.

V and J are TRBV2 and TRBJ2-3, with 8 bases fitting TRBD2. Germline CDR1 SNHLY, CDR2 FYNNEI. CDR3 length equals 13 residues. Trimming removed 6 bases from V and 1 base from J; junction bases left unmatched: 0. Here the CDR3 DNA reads TGTGCCAGCAGACTAGCGGGCACAGATACGCAGTATTTT. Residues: CASRLAGTDTQYF.

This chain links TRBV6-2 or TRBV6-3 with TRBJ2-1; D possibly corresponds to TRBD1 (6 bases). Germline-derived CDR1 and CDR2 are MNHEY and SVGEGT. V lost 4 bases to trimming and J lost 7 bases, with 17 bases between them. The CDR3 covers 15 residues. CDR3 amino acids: CASSSSGTPPNEQFF. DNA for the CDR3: TGTGCCAGCAGTTCGTCCGGGACACCACCTAATGAGCAGTTCTTC.

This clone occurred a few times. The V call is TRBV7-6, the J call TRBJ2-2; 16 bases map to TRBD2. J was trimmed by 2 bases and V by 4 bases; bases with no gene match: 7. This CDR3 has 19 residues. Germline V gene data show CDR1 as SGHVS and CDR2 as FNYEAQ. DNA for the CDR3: TGTGCCAGCAGCTCGGGACTAGCGGGGGGGCCAGTCAACACCGGGGAGCTGTTTTTT. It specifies CASSSGLAGGPVNTGELFF.

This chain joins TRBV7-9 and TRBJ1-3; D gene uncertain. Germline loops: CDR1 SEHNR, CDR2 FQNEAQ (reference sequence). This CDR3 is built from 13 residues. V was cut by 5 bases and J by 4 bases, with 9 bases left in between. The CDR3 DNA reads TGTGCCAGCAGCATCCGGAGCGGAAACACCATATATTTT. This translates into CASSIRSGNTIYF. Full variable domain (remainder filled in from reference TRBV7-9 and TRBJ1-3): DTGVSQNPRHKITKRGQNVTFRCDPISEHNRLYWYRQTLGQGPEFLTYFQNEAQLEKSRLLSDRFSAERPKGSFSTLEIQRTEQGDSAMYLCASSIRSGNTIYFGEGSWLTVV.

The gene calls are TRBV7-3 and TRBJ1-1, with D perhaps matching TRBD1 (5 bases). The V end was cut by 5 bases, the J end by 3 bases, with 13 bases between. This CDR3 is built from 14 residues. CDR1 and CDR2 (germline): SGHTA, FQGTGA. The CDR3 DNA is TGTGCCAGCAGCGTCCGGGGGTGGGACACTGAAGCTTTCTTT. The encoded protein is CASSVRGWDTEAFF.